The sequence of this T cell receptor (beta chain) was determined in a study of OX40 agonist ivuxolimab in advanced cancers. The CDR3 loop spans 14 amino acids. Trimming removed 5 bases at V and 4 bases at J, with 9 bases between. The V gene's germline CDR1 is LNHDA and CDR2 SQIVND (reference sequence). TCRdb's table, derived via immunoSEQ multiplex PCR, lists solely in-frame clones and lacks some. The sample carries just over 50,000 clones, about 78% recorded once. The chain couples TRBV19 to TRBJ2-6; D possibly corresponds to TRBD1 (6 bases). Sequencing was performed on CD4+ or CD8+ T cells sorted from blood, taken in a trial of the OX40 agonist ivuxolimab. The receptor was isolated from an adult with an advanced solid tumor such as melanoma, head and neck, liver or kidney cancer. The CDR3 sequence: CASSDRSGANVLTF. CDR3 sequence (DNA): TGTGCCAGTAGTGACAGGTCCGGGGCCAACGTCCTGACTTTC. Variable domain in full (rest from reference TRBV19 and TRBJ2-6): DGGITQSPKYLFRKEGQNVTLSCEQNLNHDAMYWYRQDPGQGLRLIYYSQIVNDFQKGDIAEGYSVSREKKESFPLTVTSAQKNPTAFYLCASSDRSGANVLTFGAGSRLTVL.